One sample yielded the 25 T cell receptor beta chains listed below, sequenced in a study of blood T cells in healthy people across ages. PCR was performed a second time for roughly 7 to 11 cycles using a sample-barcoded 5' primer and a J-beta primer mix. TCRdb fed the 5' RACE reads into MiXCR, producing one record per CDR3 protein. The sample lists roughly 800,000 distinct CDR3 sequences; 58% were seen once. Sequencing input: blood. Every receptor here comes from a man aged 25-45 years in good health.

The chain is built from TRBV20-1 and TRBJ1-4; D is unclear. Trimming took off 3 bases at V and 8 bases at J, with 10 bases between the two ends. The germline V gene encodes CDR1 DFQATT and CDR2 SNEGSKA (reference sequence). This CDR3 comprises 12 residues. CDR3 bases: TGCAGTGCTAGTTGGGAGGGAGAAAAACTGTTTTTT. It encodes CSASWEGEKLFF.

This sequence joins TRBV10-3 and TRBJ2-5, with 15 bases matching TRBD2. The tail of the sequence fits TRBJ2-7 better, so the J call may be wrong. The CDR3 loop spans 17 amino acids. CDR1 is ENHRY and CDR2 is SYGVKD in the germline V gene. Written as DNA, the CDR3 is TGTGCCATCACCCGGACTAGCGGGAGGGTCGGCTCCTACGAGCAGTACTTC. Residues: CAITRTSGRVGSYEQYF.

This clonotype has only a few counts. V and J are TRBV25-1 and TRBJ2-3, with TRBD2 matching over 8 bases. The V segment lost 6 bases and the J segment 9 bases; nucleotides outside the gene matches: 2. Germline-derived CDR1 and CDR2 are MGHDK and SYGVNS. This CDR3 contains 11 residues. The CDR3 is CASRQRGTQYF. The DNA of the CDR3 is TGTGCCAGCAGACAGCGGGGGACGCAGTATTTT.

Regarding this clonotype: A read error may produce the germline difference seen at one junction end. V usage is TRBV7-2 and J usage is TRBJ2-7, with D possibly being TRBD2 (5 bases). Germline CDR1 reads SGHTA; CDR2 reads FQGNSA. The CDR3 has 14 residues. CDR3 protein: CASTPGVGAYEQYF. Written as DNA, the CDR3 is TGTGCCAGCACCCCCGGGGTAGGAGCCTACGAGCAGTACTTT.

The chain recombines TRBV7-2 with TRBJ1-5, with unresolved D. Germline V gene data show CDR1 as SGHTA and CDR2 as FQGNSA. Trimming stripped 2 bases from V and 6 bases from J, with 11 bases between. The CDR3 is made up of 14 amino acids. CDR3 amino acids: CASSLSSVPQPQHF. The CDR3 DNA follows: TGTGCCAGCAGCTTAAGCTCAGTTCCTCAGCCCCAGCATTTT.

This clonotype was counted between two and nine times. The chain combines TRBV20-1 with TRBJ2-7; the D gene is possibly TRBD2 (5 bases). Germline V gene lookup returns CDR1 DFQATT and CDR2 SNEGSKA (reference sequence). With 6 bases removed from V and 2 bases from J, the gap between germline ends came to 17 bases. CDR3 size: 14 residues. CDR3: CSAKLGGWPYEQYF. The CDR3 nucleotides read TGCAGTGCAAAATTGGGCGGGTGGCCCTACGAGCAGTACTTC.

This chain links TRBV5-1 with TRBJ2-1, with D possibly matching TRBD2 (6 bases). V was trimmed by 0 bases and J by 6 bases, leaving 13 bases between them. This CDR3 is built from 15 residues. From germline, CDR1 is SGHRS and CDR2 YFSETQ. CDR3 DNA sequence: TGCGCCAGCAGCTTGGACGGCGGGAAGTTCAATGAGCAGTTCTTC. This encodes CASSLDGGKFNEQFF.

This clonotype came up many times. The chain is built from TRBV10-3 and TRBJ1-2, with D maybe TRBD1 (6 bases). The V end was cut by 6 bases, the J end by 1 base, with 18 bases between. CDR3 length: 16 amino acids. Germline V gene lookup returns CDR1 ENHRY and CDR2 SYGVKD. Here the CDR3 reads CAIRGARGIDNYGYTF. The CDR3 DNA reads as TGTGCCATCAGGGGGGCGAGGGGGATCGATAACTATGGCTACACCTTC.

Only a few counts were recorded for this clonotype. CDR3 DNA: TGCAGTGCTCCCAAGGCTGGTCCAGCCAAAAACATTCAGTACTTC. Its protein is CSAPKAGPAKNIQYF. This chain uses TRBV20-1 with TRBJ2-4; no clear D gene. Germline V lookup: CDR1 DFQATT, CDR2 SNEGSKA (reference sequence). Deletions cut 5 bases from V and 0 bases from J, with 14 bases between. The CDR3 consists of 15 residues.

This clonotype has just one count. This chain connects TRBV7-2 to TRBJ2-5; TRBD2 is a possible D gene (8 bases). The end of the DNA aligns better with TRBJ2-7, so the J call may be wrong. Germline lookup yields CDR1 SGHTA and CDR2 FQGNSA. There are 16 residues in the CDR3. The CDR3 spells CASSPPGGGELYEQYF. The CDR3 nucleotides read TGTGCCAGCAGCCCACCGGGAGGGGGCGAGCTCTACGAGCAGTACTTC.

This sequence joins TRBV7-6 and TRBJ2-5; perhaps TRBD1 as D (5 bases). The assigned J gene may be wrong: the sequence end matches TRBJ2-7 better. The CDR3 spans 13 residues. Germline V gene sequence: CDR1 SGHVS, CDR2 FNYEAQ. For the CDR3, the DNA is TGTGCCAGCAGCTTAGCGACAGACTACGAGCAGTACTTC. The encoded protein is CASSLATDYEQYF.

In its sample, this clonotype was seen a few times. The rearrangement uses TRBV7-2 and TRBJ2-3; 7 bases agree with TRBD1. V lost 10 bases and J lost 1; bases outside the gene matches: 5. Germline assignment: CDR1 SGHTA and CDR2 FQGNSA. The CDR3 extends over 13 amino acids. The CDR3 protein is CATRTGRTDTQYF. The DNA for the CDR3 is TGTGCCACTAGGACAGGACGCACAGATACGCAGTATTTT.

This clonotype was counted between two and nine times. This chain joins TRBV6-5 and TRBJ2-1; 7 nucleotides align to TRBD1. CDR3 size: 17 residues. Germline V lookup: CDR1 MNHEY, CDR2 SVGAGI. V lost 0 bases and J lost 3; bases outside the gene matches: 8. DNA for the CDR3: TGTGCCAGCAGTTACTCACGAACAGGGGAGAACTACAATGAGCAGTTCTTC. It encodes CASSYSRTGENYNEQFF.

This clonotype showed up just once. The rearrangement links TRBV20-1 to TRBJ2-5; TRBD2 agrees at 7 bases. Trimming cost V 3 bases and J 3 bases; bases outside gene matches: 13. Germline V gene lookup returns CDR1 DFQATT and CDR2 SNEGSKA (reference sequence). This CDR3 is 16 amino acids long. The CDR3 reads CSASPLGLGGEETQYF. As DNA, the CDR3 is TGCAGTGCTAGTCCTTTGGGGTTGGGGGGGGAAGAGACCCAGTACTTC.

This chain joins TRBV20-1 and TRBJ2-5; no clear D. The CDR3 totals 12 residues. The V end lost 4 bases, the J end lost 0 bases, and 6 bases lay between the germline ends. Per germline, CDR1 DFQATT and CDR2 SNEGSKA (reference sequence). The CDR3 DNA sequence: TGCAGTGCTACAAATTACCAAGAGACCCAGTACTTC. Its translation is CSATNYQETQYF.

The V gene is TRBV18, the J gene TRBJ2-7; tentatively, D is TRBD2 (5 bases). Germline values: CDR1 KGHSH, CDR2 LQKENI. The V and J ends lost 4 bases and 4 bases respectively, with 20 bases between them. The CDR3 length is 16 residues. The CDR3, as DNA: TGTGCCAGCTCACACCTGGCGGGCCCAAAAGATTACGAGCAGTACTTC. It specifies CASSHLAGPKDYEQYF.

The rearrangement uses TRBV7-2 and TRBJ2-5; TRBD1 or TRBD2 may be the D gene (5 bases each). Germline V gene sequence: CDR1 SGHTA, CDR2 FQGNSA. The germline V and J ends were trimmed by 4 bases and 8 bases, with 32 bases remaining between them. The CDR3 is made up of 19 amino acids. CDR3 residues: CASSSEHGGLWGGRSTQYF. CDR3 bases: TGTGCCAGCAGCTCAGAACATGGAGGACTGTGGGGCGGCCGGTCTACCCAGTACTTC.

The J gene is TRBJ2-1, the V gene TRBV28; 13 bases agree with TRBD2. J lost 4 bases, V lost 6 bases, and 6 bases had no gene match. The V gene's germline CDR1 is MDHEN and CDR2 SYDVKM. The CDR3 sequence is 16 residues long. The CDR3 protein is CASSRWTSGGYNEQFF. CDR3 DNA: TGTGCCAGCAGCCGCTGGACTAGCGGGGGTTACAATGAGCAGTTCTTC.

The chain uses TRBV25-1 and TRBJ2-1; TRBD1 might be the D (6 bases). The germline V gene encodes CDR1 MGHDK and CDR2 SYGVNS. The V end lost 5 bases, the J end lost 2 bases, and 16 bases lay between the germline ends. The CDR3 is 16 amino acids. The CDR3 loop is CASSLAQGGTYNEQFF. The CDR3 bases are TGTGCCAGCAGTTTGGCACAGGGTGGCACCTACAATGAGCAGTTCTTC.

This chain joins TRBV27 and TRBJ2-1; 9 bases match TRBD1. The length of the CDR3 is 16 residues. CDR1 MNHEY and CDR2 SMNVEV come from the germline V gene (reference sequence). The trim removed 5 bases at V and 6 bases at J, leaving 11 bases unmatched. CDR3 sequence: CASSADRGFPGNEQFF. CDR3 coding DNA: TGTGCCAGCAGTGCCGACAGGGGGTTCCCAGGCAATGAGCAGTTCTTC.

CDR3 DNA sequence: TGCAGTGCTAGCCCAGCGGGGGGTAGTAATAGTGAGCAGTTCTTC. Amino acid sequence: CSASPAGGSNSEQFF. This chain links TRBV20-1 with TRBJ2-1; 9 nucleotides agree with TRBD2. The CDR3 has 15 residues. CDR1 is DFQATT, CDR2 SNEGSKA, per germline (reference sequence). V lost 3 bases to trimming and J lost 9 bases; unmatched junction nucleotides: 12.

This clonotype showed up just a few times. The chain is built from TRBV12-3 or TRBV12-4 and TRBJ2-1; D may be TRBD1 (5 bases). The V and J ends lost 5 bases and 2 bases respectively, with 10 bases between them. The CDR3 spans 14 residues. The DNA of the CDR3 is TGTGCCAGCAGTCAGGGTGCGACCTACAATGAGCAGTTCTTC. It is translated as CASSQGATYNEQFF.

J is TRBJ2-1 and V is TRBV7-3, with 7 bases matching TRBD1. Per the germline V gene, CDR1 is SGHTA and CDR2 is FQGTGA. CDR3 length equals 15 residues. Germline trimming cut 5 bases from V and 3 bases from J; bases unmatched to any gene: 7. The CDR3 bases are TGTGCCAGCAGCCCCGGACAGGCATTCTACAATGAGCAGTTCTTC. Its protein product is CASSPGQAFYNEQFF.

DNA for the CDR3: TGCGCCAGCAGCGTAACAGGGGTCGTCAATGAGCAGTTCTTC. Translation: CASSVTGVVNEQFF. This chain uses TRBV10-1 with TRBJ2-1, with 7 nucleotides matching TRBD1. CDR1 is WNHNN and CDR2 is SYGVQD in the germline V gene (reference sequence). The V and J ends lost 6 bases and 6 bases, in that order; junction bases with no gene match: 8. This CDR3 spans 14 amino acids.

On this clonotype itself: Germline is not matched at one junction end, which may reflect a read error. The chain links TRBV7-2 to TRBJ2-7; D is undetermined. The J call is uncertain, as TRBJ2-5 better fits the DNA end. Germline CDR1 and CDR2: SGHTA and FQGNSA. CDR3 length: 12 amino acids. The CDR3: CASGFEEVTQYF. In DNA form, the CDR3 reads TGTGCCAGCGGCTTTGAAGAAGTGACCCAGTACTTC.